This is a list of T cell receptor beta chains from one sample in a study of cytomegalovirus exposure and HLA in healthy donors. Some clones are missing from TCRdb's copy, which holds only in-frame ones; the method was immunoSEQ multiplex PCR. There are more than 150,000 clones in the sample; more than 75% occur only once, and approximately 2.9% lies in the top ten. Sequenced sample: PBMCs. Every receptor here comes from a woman in her fifties or sixties in good health and CMV-seropositive. The CDR3 runs from the conserved cysteine through the conserved F or W. Each record gives: D gene, clone size, V gene, CDR3 length, J gene, CDR3 protein, CDR3 DNA. The D gene is left open where the match is weak. Expanded clones get a size class; other rows say once, few or many, or leave the size out.

.,.,TRBV19,12,TRBJ2-5,CASSPGLETQYF,TGTGCCAGTAGTCCAGGATTAGAGACCCAGTACTTC
TRBD2,.,TRBV11-2,16,TRBJ2-1,CASSLDGGGSYNEQFF,TGTGCCAGCAGCTTAGATGGGGGGGGCTCCTACAATGAGCAGTTCTTC
.,.,TRBV6-6,13,TRBJ1-2,CASTERRGASYTF,TGTGCCAGCACCGAAAGGCGGGGGGCTAGCTACACCTTC
.,once,TRBV9,13,TRBJ2-3,CASSPTLQVSQYF,TGTGCCAGCAGCCCCACCCTACAGGTATCGCAGTATTTT
TRBD2,.,TRBV4-2,17,TRBJ2-1,CASSQDGTSGGAGEQFF,TGTGCCAGCAGCCAAGATGGGACTAGCGGGGGGGCCGGTGAGCAGTTCTTC
TRBD2,.,TRBV5-4,15,TRBJ2-3,CASSLTGGLADTQYF,TGTGCCAGCAGCTTGACGGGGGGTTTAGCGGATACGCAGTATTTT
.,once,TRBV2,13,TRBJ2-3,CASRRLSTDTQYF,TGTGCCAGCCGCCGACTAAGCACAGATACGCAGTATTTT
TRBD1,few,TRBV5-6,15,TRBJ2-1,CASSPTRDRGRGQFF,TGTGCCAGCAGCCCTACCCGGGACAGGGGGCGCGGGCAGTTCTTC
.,.,TRBV7-8,15,TRBJ2-7,CASSARGGGSYEQYF,TGTGCCAGCAGCGCTAGGGGAGGGGGTTCCTACGAGCAGTACTTC
.,.,TRBV7-2,15,TRBJ2-5,CASSLVGLTEETQYF,TGTGCCAGCAGCTTAGTCGGTCTCACTGAAGAGACCCAGTACTTC
TRBD1,.,TRBV18,16,TRBJ1-6,CASSTSGQMNNSPLHF,TGTGCCAGCTCAACCTCGGGACAGATGAATAATTCACCCCTCCACTTT
TRBD1,once,TRBV2,13,TRBJ2-7,CASTRQGEGEQYF,TGTGCCAGCACCAGACAGGGGGAGGGCGAGCAGTACTTC
.,.,TRBV6-5,16,TRBJ2-7,CASSYSYTPDNYEQYF,TGTGCCAGCAGTTACTCGTACACCCCCGATAACTACGAGCAGTACTTC
TRBD1,once,TRBV7-2,18,TRBJ2-6,CASSLPGQGSTGANVLTF,TGTGCCAGCAGCTTACCGGGACAGGGGTCTACTGGGGCCAACGTCCTGACTTTC
TRBD1,.,TRBV30,14,TRBJ1-3,CAWTTGKSGNTIYF,TGTGCCTGGACGACAGGGAAGTCTGGAAACACCATATATTTT
TRBD1,once,TRBV27,15,TRBJ2-7,CASSFATGQGYEQYF,TGTGCCAGCAGTTTCGCGACAGGGCAGGGCTACGAGCAGTACTTC
TRBD1,.,TRBV2,14,TRBJ2-4,CASSEERGLNIQYF,TGTGCCAGCAGTGAAGAAAGGGGGCTGAACATTCAGTACTTC
TRBD1,.,TRBV7-2,15,TRBJ2-7,CASSLFTGGEYEQYF,TGTGCCAGCAGCCTATTTACAGGGGGCGAATACGAGCAGTACTTC
TRBD1,.,TRBV18,14,TRBJ2-7,CASSPGQGAYEQYF,TGTGCCAGCTCACCGGGACAGGGAGCTTACGAGCAGTACTTC
.,.,TRBV11-1,15,TRBJ1-6,CASSPMTNFVSPLHF,TGTGCCAGCAGCCCGATGACAAACTTTGTGTCACCCCTCCACTTT
.,.,TRBV11-3,16,TRBJ1-2,CASSITGFLPNYGYTF,TGTGCCAGCAGCATTACAGGGTTTCTGCCTAACTATGGCTACACCTTC
TRBD2,.,TRBV9,13,TRBJ2-7,CASSPGGEDEQYF,TGTGCCAGCAGCCCGGGGGGAGAGGACGAGCAGTACTTC
TRBD2,.,TRBV18,15,TRBJ2-1,CASSQPGLDGNEQFF,TGTGCCAGCTCACAGCCGGGACTAGATGGGAATGAGCAGTTCTTC
TRBD1,.,TRBV6-5,14,TRBJ1-4,CASDRGYENEKLFF,TGTGCCAGCGACAGGGGCTACGAGAATGAAAAACTGTTTTTT
.,.,TRBV4-1,13,TRBJ1-1,CASSQELGTEASF,TGCGCCAGCAGCCAAGAGTTGGGCACTGAAGCTTCCTTT
TRBD2,.,TRBV4-2,15,TRBJ2-1,CASSLGGLEANEQFF,TGTGCCAGCAGCTTGGGGGGACTAGAGGCCAATGAGCAGTTCTTC
.,once,TRBV15,14,TRBJ1-4,CATSGGLDNEKLFF,TGTGCCACCAGCGGGGGACTGGATAATGAAAAACTGTTTTTT
TRBD1,.,TRBV5-1,13,TRBJ1-1,CASSLEGQGDAFF,TGCGCCAGCAGCTTGGAAGGACAGGGCGACGCTTTCTTT
TRBD1,.,TRBV6-1,14,TRBJ1-2,CASSGTTGDYGYTF,TGTGCCAGCAGTGGAACGACAGGGGACTATGGCTACACCTTC
TRBD2,once,TRBV28,21,TRBJ2-3,CARHGQGRSQLSGGGPDTQYF,TGTGCCAGGCACGGTCAGGGGAGGTCGCAACTTAGCGGGGGCGGGCCAGATACGCAGTATTTT
TRBD2,.,TRBV5-1,16,TRBJ2-3,CASSLEIAGTTDTQYF,TGCGCCAGCAGCTTGGAGATAGCGGGGACCACAGATACGCAGTATTTT
.,.,TRBV11-2,12,TRBJ1-2,CASSSGGGGYTF,TGTGCCAGCAGCTCGGGTGGTGGGGGCTACACCTTC
TRBD1,.,TRBV30,14,TRBJ1-6,CAWNPTGGNSPLHF,TGTGCCTGGAACCCCACAGGGGGTAATTCACCCCTCCACTTT
.,.,TRBV7-3,13,TRBJ1-1,CASSPSVSTEAFF,TGTGCCAGCAGCCCCTCAGTCTCAACTGAAGCTTTCTTT
.,.,TRBV6-1,15,TRBJ1-3,CASSAQDFSGNTIYF,TGTGCCAGCAGTGCACAGGATTTCTCTGGAAACACCATATATTTT
TRBD1,few,TRBV5-1,11,TRBJ1-3,CASSLGQGQYF,TGCGCCAGCAGCTTAGGACAGGGCCAATATTTT
TRBD1,.,TRBV5-1,15,TRBJ2-1,CASSSTGGSYNEQFF,TGCGCCAGCAGCTCTACAGGGGGCTCCTACAATGAGCAGTTCTTC
TRBD1,.,TRBV18,15,TRBJ2-7,CASSQNRDSTYEQYF,TGTGCCAGCTCACAAAACCGGGACAGTACCTACGAGCAGTACTTC
TRBD1,.,TRBV7-2,15,TRBJ2-7,CASSLGGTGEREQYF,TGTGCCAGCAGCTTAGGTGGGACAGGGGAACGCGAGCAGTACTTC
.,.,TRBV9,12,TRBJ2-2,CASTKNTGELFF,TGTGCCAGCACCAAGAACACCGGGGAGCTGTTTTTT
TRBD2,.,TRBV5-8,14,TRBJ2-2,CASSPRTSAGELFF,TGTGCCAGCAGCCCCCGGACTAGTGCCGGGGAGCTGTTTTTT
TRBD1,.,TRBV5-6,15,TRBJ2-5,CASRETGTGKETQYF,TGTGCCAGCAGAGAAACCGGGACAGGGAAAGAGACCCAGTACTTC
TRBD1,.,TRBV19,14,TRBJ2-1,CASSRDRGLNEQFF,TGTGCCAGTAGCCGGGACAGGGGGCTCAATGAGCAGTTCTTC
TRBD1,few,TRBV4-1,13,TRBJ1-1,CASSLSGGTEAFF,TGCGCCAGCAGCCTCTCAGGGGGCACTGAAGCTTTCTTT
TRBD1,.,TRBV6-1,15,TRBJ2-7,CASSERGTGAYEQYF,TGTGCCAGCAGTGAGCGGGGGACAGGGGCCTACGAGCAGTACTTC